This T cell receptor (beta chain) originates from a study of blood T cell repertoires in COVID-19. Per the germline V gene, CDR1 is SGHTA and CDR2 is FQGNSA. This CDR3 is built from 13 residues. V gave up 4 bases and J gave up 7 bases, with 10 bases separating them. Authors' methods: Amplifying reference gene primers gave estimates of nucleated cell counts. Here immunoSEQ multiplex PCR was the method, and the copy in TCRdb shows in-frame clones only, minus some. V and J calls and clone size follow that table, whereas D and trimming were derived from the DNA. The table has 300,000 to 350,000 clones, around 89% seen once.

Sequenced: PBMCs or T cells enriched from blood (not recorded which). This receptor was identified in a woman younger than 35 with acute COVID-19. The chain links TRBV7-2 to TRBJ1-4, with unresolved D. In DNA, the CDR3 is TGTGCCAGCAGCTCCCCGAACGGTGAAAAACTGTTTTTT. It codes for CASSSPNGEKLFF.